This T cell receptor beta chain is drawn from a study of blood T cell repertoires in COVID-19. Study-wide context: Samples came from the United States, Italy and Spain, spanning acute and convalescent COVID-19. The cDNA or gDNA used as material had been derived from T cells, B-cell-depleted T cells, or PBMCs.

Looked up from germline, CDR1 is MNHEY and CDR2 is SMNVEV (reference sequence). The CDR3 has 17 amino acids. Trimming removed 5 bases from V and 7 bases from J; junction bases left unmatched: 14. Original processing notes: Scientists estimated how many nucleated cells there were by amplifying reference gene primers. Libraries were prepared by immunoSEQ multiplex PCR; TCRdb keeps only in-frame clonotypes and omits some of them. That table supplies the V and J calls and clone size; D and trimming were determined from the DNA. The sample lists 200,000 to 250,000 clones; 70% to 90% were seen once. The chain employs TRBV27 and TRBJ2-3, with 11 bases lining up with TRBD1. The sequenced sample consisted of peripheral blood. The origin of this receptor is a woman older than 75 with acute or convalescent COVID-19. In DNA form, the CDR3 reads TGTGCCAGCAGTCCGGGACAGGGGGTTTCGGGAAAGAATACGCAGTATTTT. It translates to CASSPGQGVSGKNTQYF.